The next 3 T cell receptor beta chains were all read from a single sample in a study of T cell responses to AZD1222 COVID-19 vaccine. The protocol was immunoSEQ multiplex PCR, while the TCRdb copy is restricted to in-frame clones and leaves out a portion. The sample contains approximately 52,000 clones, 87% of which appear only once. The material was peripheral blood, obtained 28 days after the second AZD1222 dose. These receptors were taken from an adult who received the AZD1222 COVID-19 vaccine.

The rearrangement uses TRBV4-2 and TRBJ2-6; tentative D call: TRBD2 (5 bases). Germline V gene lookup returns CDR1 LGHNA and CDR2 YNFKEQ. The V and J ends lost 2 bases and 2 bases respectively, with 13 bases between them. The CDR3 spans 17 residues. This CDR3 reads CASSQFSFGTGANVLTF. CDR3 coding DNA: TGTGCCAGCAGCCAATTCTCTTTCGGGACTGGGGCCAACGTCCTGACTTTC.

The rearrangement uses TRBV14 and TRBJ2-7; a weak D match, TRBD1 (7 bases). This CDR3 is built from 17 residues. Germline V gene lookup returns CDR1 SGHDN and CDR2 FVKESK. Trimming removed 4 bases at V and 2 bases at J, with 21 bases between. The CDR3 loop is CASSPGGIRDSTYEQYF. CDR3 bases: TGTGCCAGCAGCCCGGGCGGGATCCGGGACAGTACCTACGAGCAGTACTTC.

The V and J genes are TRBV19 and TRBJ2-5; D call uncertain. In germline, CDR1 is LNHDA, CDR2 SQIVND (reference sequence). Trimming cost V 6 bases and J 6 bases, with 8 bases left between them. This CDR3 is built from 11 residues. CDR3 in amino acids: CASSESKTQYF. The CDR3 region has the DNA TGTGCCAGTAGCGAGTCCAAGACCCAGTACTTC.